This T cell receptor (beta chain) is drawn from a study of CD8+ T cells in alopecia areata. In the study overall: Administration of oral tofacitinib to treated patients was at 5 to 10 mg twice daily. Tofacitinib administration persisted for 6 to 18 months, succeeded by 6 months off drug.

This CDR3 region has 14 residues. Germline-derived CDR1 and CDR2 are SGHTA and FQGNSA. Trimming cost V 8 bases and J 1 base, with 12 bases left between them. Samples from alopecia areata patients were lesional scalp punch biopsies and peripheral blood. Separation by sorting yielded CD4+ and CD8+ T cells from PBMCs. RNA, once extracted, was reverse transcribed into cDNA for use as the sequencing template. Method: immunoSEQ multiplex PCR; TCRdb's copy keeps in-frame clones and lacks some. Of more than 150,000 clones in the sample, 50% to 65% were seen once. Source: CD8+ T cells sorted from blood, taken at week 0. This clonotype was obtained from a human donor with alopecia areata. V and J are TRBV7-2 and TRBJ2-1, with D possibly matching TRBD1 (5 bases). The CDR3, as DNA: TGTGCCAGCCTACAGGCCGCTTCCTACAATGAGCAGTTCTTC. It encodes CASLQAASYNEQFF. Looking up the rest from reference TRBV7-2 and TRBJ2-1 gives the full variable domain: GAGVSQSPSNKVTEKGKDVELRCDPISGHTALYWYRQSLGQGLEFLIYFQGNSAPDKSGLPSDRFSAERTGGSVSTLTIQRTQQEDSAVYLCASLQAASYNEQFFGPGTRLTVL.